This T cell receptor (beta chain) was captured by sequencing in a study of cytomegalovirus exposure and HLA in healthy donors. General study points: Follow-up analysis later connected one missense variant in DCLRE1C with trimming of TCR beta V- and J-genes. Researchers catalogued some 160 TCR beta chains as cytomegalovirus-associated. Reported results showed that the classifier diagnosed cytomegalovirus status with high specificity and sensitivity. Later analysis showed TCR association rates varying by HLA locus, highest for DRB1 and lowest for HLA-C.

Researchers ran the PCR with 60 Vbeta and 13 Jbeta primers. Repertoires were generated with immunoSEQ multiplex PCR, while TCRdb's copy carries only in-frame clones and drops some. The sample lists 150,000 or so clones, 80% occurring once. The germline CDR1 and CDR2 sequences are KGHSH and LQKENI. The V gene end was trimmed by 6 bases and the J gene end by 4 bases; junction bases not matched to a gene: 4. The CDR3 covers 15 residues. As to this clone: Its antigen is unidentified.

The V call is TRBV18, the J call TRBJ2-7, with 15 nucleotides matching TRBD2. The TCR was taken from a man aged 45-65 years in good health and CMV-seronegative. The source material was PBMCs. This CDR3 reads CASSLGTSGRYEQYF. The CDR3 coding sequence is TGTGCCAGCTCCCTAGGGACTAGCGGGAGGTACGAGCAGTACTTC.